The 27 T cell receptor beta chains below come from one sample, sequenced in a study of blood T cell repertoires in COVID-19. TCRdb's copy holds only in-frame clones and misses some; the assay was immunoSEQ multiplex PCR. Here the sample spans 110,000 or so clones, around 78% being singletons. Sequencing was performed on peripheral blood. All receptors come from a woman aged 55 to 70 with acute or convalescent COVID-19.

The chain joins TRBV19 to TRBJ2-7; tentative D call: TRBD2 (6 bases). CDR1 and CDR2 from the germline V gene are LNHDA and SQIVND (reference sequence). This CDR3 region has 14 residues. Trimming removed 2 bases from V and 5 bases from J, with 13 bases in between. Written as DNA, the CDR3 is TGTGCCAGTAGTATAAGGGCCGGGGGTGACGAGCAGTACTTC. This gives the protein CASSIRAGGDEQYF. Full variable domain (missing parts from reference TRBV19 and TRBJ2-7): DGGITQSPKYLFRKEGQNVTLSCEQNLNHDAMYWYRQDPGQGLRLIYYSQIVNDFQKGDIAEGYSVSREKKESFPLTVTSAQKNPTAFYLCASSIRAGGDEQYFGPGTRLTVT.

The chain links TRBV7-2 to TRBJ1-2, with no clear D. This CDR3 is built from 13 residues. Per germline, CDR1 SGHTA and CDR2 FQGNSA. Trimming removed 2 bases from V and 4 bases from J, with 8 bases in between. The DNA for the CDR3 is TGTGCCAGCAGCTTATCCCTAGGCTATGGCTACACCTTC. Protein product: CASSLSLGYGYTF.

This clone was detected only a few times. J is TRBJ1-1 and V is TRBV11-2, with a weak D call TRBD1 (5 bases). This CDR3 has 14 residues. Germline assignment: CDR1 SGHAT and CDR2 FQNNGV. With 1 base removed from V and 0 bases from J, the gap between germline ends came to 6 bases. The CDR3 DNA reads TGTGCCAGCAGCTTAGGACAGCTGAACACTGAAGCTTTCTTT. This translates into CASSLGQLNTEAFF.

The rearrangement uses TRBV5-5 and TRBJ2-5; D is possibly TRBD1 (6 bases). V lost 0 bases and J 5 bases, leaving 14 bases between the germline ends. CDR3 size: 15 residues. The V gene's germline CDR1 is SGHKS and CDR2 YYEKEE (reference sequence). CDR3 sequence (DNA): TGTGCCAGCAGCTTGGAGGGGACAAAAGCGGAGACCCAGTACTTC. Translation: CASSLEGTKAETQYF.

V and J are TRBV5-4 and TRBJ2-2, with 7 nucleotides matching TRBD1. V shed 4 bases and J 0 bases; nucleotides not matched to a gene: 3. The CDR3 is 15 residues long. Germline assignment: CDR1 SGHNT and CDR2 YYREEE (reference sequence). The CDR3 spells CASSGDSPNTGELFF. The DNA of the CDR3 is TGTGCCAGCAGCGGGGACAGTCCGAACACCGGGGAGCTGTTTTTT.

This chain joins TRBV12-3 or TRBV12-4 and TRBJ2-1, with no clear D. Between the trimmed V and J ends, which lost 6 bases and 7 bases, there was a span of 13 bases. This CDR3 comprises 13 residues. In nucleotides, the CDR3 is TGTGCCAGCAGGCCGACTGCACGGAATGAGCAGTTCTTC. This gives the protein CASRPTARNEQFF.

The chain is built from TRBV6-5 and TRBJ1-1; 7 bases line up with TRBD1. Germline V lookup: CDR1 MNHEY, CDR2 SVGAGI. The V segment lost 7 bases and the J segment 7 bases; nucleotides outside the gene matches: 9. The CDR3 has 13 residues. The CDR3 DNA is TGTGCCAGCAACACAGGGGAGAAGGGTGAAGCTTTCTTT. Its translation: CASNTGEKGEAFF.

In the case of this clone: Compared with germline, one end of the junction differs, possibly owing to a read error. The chain has TRBV30 and TRBJ2-5; 9 nucleotides agree with TRBD1. Germline CDR1 and CDR2: GTSNPN and SVGIG (reference sequence). The CDR3 contains 12 residues. CDR3 nucleotides: TGTGCCTGGATCCCGGGACAGGGTCTGATGGACTTC. Residues: CAWIPGQGLMDF. The entire variable domain, with the rest obtained from reference TRBV30 and TRBJ2-5, is as follows: SQTIHQWPATLVQPVGSPLSLECTVEGTSNPNLYWYRQAAGRGLQLLFYSVGIGQISSEVPQNLSASRPQDRQFILSSKKLLLSDSGFYLCAWIPGQGLMDFGPGTRLLVL.

As concerns this clone: Other nucleotide sequences from this sample produce the same CDR3. CDR3 amino acids: CASSLLTSYEQYF. In DNA form, the CDR3 reads TGTGCCAGCAGTTTATTAACTAGCTACGAGCAGTACTTC. The chain joins TRBV28 to TRBJ2-7; D possibly corresponds to TRBD2 (5 bases). The CDR3 runs 13 residues. Looked up from germline, CDR1 is MDHEN and CDR2 is SYDVKM. V gave up 1 base and J gave up 3 bases, with 7 bases separating them. Filled out from reference TRBV28 and TRBJ2-7, the complete variable domain reads DVKVTQSSRYLVKRTGEKVFLECVQDMDHENMFWYRQDPGLGLRLIYFSYDVKMKEKGDIPEGYSVSREKKERFSLILESASTNQTSMYLCASSLLTSYEQYFGPGTRLTVT.

The chain is built from TRBV15 and TRBJ2-1, with 11 bases that match TRBD2. The CDR3 runs to 14 residues. In germline, CDR1 is LNHNV, CDR2 YYDKDF (reference sequence). Trimming removed 0 bases from V and 15 bases from J; junction bases left unmatched: 7. The DNA for the CDR3 is TGTGCCACCAGCAGAGACCTTAGCGGGAGGGCCATGTTCTTC. Protein product: CATSRDLSGRAMFF.

The chain carries TRBV27 and TRBJ2-1; TRBD2 agrees at 7 bases. V dropped 3 bases and J dropped 7; count of bases not matched to a gene: 6. The CDR3 has 14 amino acids. Germline CDR1 is MNHEY and CDR2 is SMNVEV (reference sequence). In nucleotides, the CDR3 is TGTGCCAGCAGTTTTCGACTAGCTAGTAATGAGCAGTTCTTC. Its translation: CASSFRLASNEQFF.

This rearrangement joins TRBV5-1 to TRBJ2-3, with 14 bases matching TRBD2. CDR1 SGHRS and CDR2 YFSETQ come from the germline V gene. Losses at the gene ends were 4 bases for V and 4 bases for J; bases not matched to a gene: 5. The CDR3 runs 16 residues. The CDR3 here is CASSGGLAGVSDTQYF. CDR3 in DNA: TGCGCCAGCAGCGGGGGACTAGCGGGAGTATCAGATACGCAGTATTTT. Filled out from reference TRBV5-1 and TRBJ2-3, the complete variable domain reads KAGVTQTPRYLIKTRGQQVTLSCSPISGHRSVSWYQQTPGQGLQFLFEYFSETQRNKGNFPGRFSGRQFSNSRSEMNVSTLELGDSALYLCASSGGLAGVSDTQYFGPGTRLTVL.

CDR3 in DNA: TGTGCCAGCTCATACAGCTTAAACACTGAAGCTTTCTTT. This translates into CASSYSLNTEAFF. The V and J genes are TRBV18 and TRBJ1-1, with D hard to call. The germline V and J ends were trimmed by 5 bases and 2 bases, with 9 bases remaining between them. Germline V gives CDR1 KGHSH, CDR2 LQKENI. The CDR3 covers 13 residues.

The chain carries TRBV21-1 and TRBJ1-3; TRBD1 is the table's D call, not checked against the DNA. TRBV21-1 is assigned pseudogene status. This CDR3 is built from 16 residues. This CDR3 is CASSKAASGYGNTIYF. DNA of the CDR3: TGTGCCAGCAGCAAAGCCGCTTCAGGGTACGGAAACACCATATATTTT.

This chain uses TRBV19 with TRBJ1-1; 10 bases are shared with TRBD1. The CDR3 length is 18 residues. After removal of 5 bases from V and 0 bases from J, the junction contained 12 bases not matched to a gene. Germline assignment: CDR1 LNHDA and CDR2 SQIVND (reference sequence). CDR3 loop: CASSWGQGSSLMNTEAFF. DNA for the CDR3: TGTGCCAGTAGTTGGGGACAGGGGTCGTCTCTAATGAACACTGAAGCTTTCTTT.

This chain joins TRBV7-2 and TRBJ2-3; 9 positions match TRBD2. Germline V CDR1 and CDR2: SGHTA, FQGNSA. The trim removed 7 bases at V and 5 bases at J, leaving 7 bases unmatched. The CDR3 has 14 residues. This CDR3 reads CASKGSGSQDTQYF. The DNA for the CDR3 is TGTGCCAGCAAGGGTAGCGGGAGTCAAGATACGCAGTATTTT.

This clone has just a few counts. The CDR3 DNA sequence: TGTGCCAGCAGCGCAGAGGCGGGGCCTGGGAAACTGTTTTTT. Translating gives CASSAEAGPGKLFF. The chain uses TRBV11-2 and TRBJ1-4; TRBD1 might be the D (5 bases). Trimming cost V 5 bases and J 11 bases, with 18 bases left between them. Germline V CDR1 and CDR2: SGHAT, FQNNGV. The CDR3 consists of 14 residues.

The rearrangement uses TRBV28 and TRBJ2-7; D is unclear. V was trimmed by 8 bases and J by 4 bases, leaving 12 bases between them. Germline V gene sequence: CDR1 MDHEN, CDR2 SYDVKM. The CDR3 covers 12 residues. CDR3 bases: TGTGCCAGCCAGGAACAAGGTTACGAGCAGTACTTC. Its protein product is CASQEQGYEQYF.

The V gene is TRBV20-1, the J gene TRBJ2-1; D might be TRBD1 (6 bases). Germline V gene lookup returns CDR1 DFQATT and CDR2 SNEGSKA (reference sequence). Between the trimmed V and J ends, which lost 3 bases and 8 bases, there was a span of 11 bases. CDR3 size: 12 residues. The CDR3 protein is CSASARGHEQFF. The CDR3 region has the DNA TGCAGTGCTAGTGCCAGGGGACATGAGCAGTTCTTC.

This clone appeared a few times. This chain joins TRBV28 and TRBJ1-5; no firm D call. This CDR3 region has 14 residues. The V gene lost 8 bases and the J gene lost 7 bases, with 18 bases spanning the gap. Germline lookup yields CDR1 MDHEN and CDR2 SYDVKM. CDR3 in amino acids: CASVLPGSGQPQHF. The CDR3, as DNA: TGTGCCAGCGTGCTTCCCGGGTCCGGCCAGCCCCAGCATTTT.

This clone was recorded only once. The V and J genes are TRBV7-6 and TRBJ2-1; 12 positions match TRBD2. J gave up 8 bases and V 1 base, and 18 bases lay outside the gene matches. The CDR3 totals 20 residues. Germline V gene data show CDR1 as SGHVS and CDR2 as FNYEAQ. The CDR3 DNA follows: TGTGCCAGCAGCTTAGGATCCCCTCTTCGGCCTAGCGGGAGGGGCGATGAGCAGTTCTTC. Its protein product is CASSLGSPLRPSGRGDEQFF.

This clone has just one count. The chain carries TRBV11-2 and TRBJ2-1; D is unclear. The length of the CDR3 is 12 residues. Trimming shortened V by 0 bases and J by 9 bases, and 6 bases separated the two germline ends. Germline CDR1 reads SGHAT; CDR2 reads FQNNGV. The DNA for the CDR3 is TGTGCCAGCAGCTTAGATGTCGGTGAGCAGTTCTTC. Protein product: CASSLDVGEQFF.

V gene TRBV5-1 combines with J gene TRBJ1-1, with no clear D. Per germline, CDR1 SGHRS and CDR2 YFSETQ. The length of the CDR3 is 16 residues. Trimming took 0 bases from V and 4 from J, leaving 16 bases between them. This chain's CDR3 is CASSLEAVAKATEAFF. For the CDR3, the DNA is TGCGCCAGCAGCTTGGAAGCGGTTGCGAAGGCCACTGAAGCTTTCTTT.

This clone is categorized as large (0.1 to 1%). This chain joins TRBV27 and TRBJ1-6; D is perhaps TRBD1 (5 bases). The germline gives CDR1 MNHEY, CDR2 SMNVEV (reference sequence). Trimming took off 8 bases at V and 6 bases at J, with 11 bases between the two ends. This CDR3 spans 13 amino acids. The CDR3 here is CASGDSPNSPLHF. The CDR3 region has the DNA TGTGCCAGCGGAGACAGCCCTAATTCACCCCTCCACTTT.

The chain is built from TRBV5-1 and TRBJ2-2, with D tentatively TRBD2 (6 bases). Trimming removed 4 bases at V and 3 bases at J, with 16 bases between. CDR3 length: 16 amino acids. Germline loops: CDR1 SGHRS, CDR2 YFSETQ. The chain's CDR3 is CASSPSGRIDTGELFF. CDR3 nucleotides: TGCGCCAGCAGCCCCAGTGGGAGGATTGACACCGGGGAGCTGTTTTTT.

The CDR3 reads CAHRGDGGRGEQFF. The CDR3, as DNA: TGTGCCCACCGTGGAGACGGGGGGCGCGGGGAGCAGTTCTTC. The chain couples TRBV10-3 to TRBJ2-1; possible D gene TRBD2, 7 bases. Germline CDR1 reads ENHRY; CDR2 reads SYGVKD. The length of the CDR3 is 14 residues. The V end lost 11 bases, the J end lost 10 bases, and 24 bases lay between the germline ends.

The chain joins TRBV10-2 to TRBJ2-6; tentatively, D is TRBD2 (5 bases). CDR3 length: 17 amino acids. Germline values: CDR1 WSHSY, CDR2 SAAADI. Trimming shortened V by 7 bases and J by 0 bases, and 16 bases separated the two germline ends. DNA of the CDR3: TGCGCCAGCACCCAGGAGGAGTTGAGCTCTGGGGCCAACGTCCTGACTTTC. Its translation: CASTQEELSSGANVLTF.